This T cell receptor beta chain comes out of a study of blood T cell repertoires in COVID-19. Study summary: Acute and convalescent COVID-19 samples came from the United States, Italy and Spain. From T cells, B-cell-depleted T cells, or PBMCs came the material, which was cDNA or gDNA.

As originally analysed: The assay estimated nucleated cells by amplifying reference gene primers. Repertoires were generated with immunoSEQ multiplex PCR, while TCRdb's copy carries only in-frame clones and drops some. That table furnishes V, J and clone size, whereas the DNA furnished D and trimming. The table has around 150,000 clones, roughly nine tenths seen once. Per the germline V gene, CDR1 is SEHNR and CDR2 is FQNEAQ (reference sequence). V lost 4 bases and J lost 0; bases outside the gene matches: 3. There are 16 residues in the CDR3. This clone was found once. This TCR was recovered from a man between 18 and 35 years old with acute or convalescent COVID-19. V and J are TRBV7-9 and TRBJ2-5; 12 nucleotides align to TRBD2. Sample: peripheral blood. DNA for the CDR3: TGTGCCAGCAGCTGGAGGACTAGCGGGAACCAAGAGACCCAGTACTTC. The encoded protein is CASSWRTSGNQETQYF.